This T cell receptor beta chain was observed in a study of CD8+ T cells in alopecia areata. Study findings and constraints: Greater clonality was observed in lesional scalp samples, especially alopecia totalis/universalis, versus normal scalp.

Investigators isolated RNA and reverse transcribed it into cDNA to act as the sequencing template. Clones were sequenced by immunoSEQ multiplex PCR, and TCRdb holds only the in-frame ones, with some missing. The sample lists roughly 250,000 clones; roughly two thirds were seen once. This clone appeared a few times. Its matching antigen is unknown. The specimen was CD4+ T cells sorted from blood, collected at week 0. The source of this sequence is a human donor with alopecia areata.

The CDR3 reads CSARTGAREQFF. The CDR3 bases are TGCAGCGCCAGGACAGGGGCGAGGGAGCAGTTCTTC. The chain is built from TRBV29-1 and TRBJ2-1, with 9 bases lining up with TRBD1. Trimming removed 7 bases from V and 10 bases from J; junction bases left unmatched: 8. CDR3 length equals 12 residues. The germline V gene encodes CDR1 SQVTM and CDR2 ANQGSEA.